The rows below give T cell receptor beta chains drawn from one sample of a study of cytotoxic CD8 clonotypes in ibrutinib-treated CLL. TCRdb's copy holds only in-frame clones and misses some; the assay was immunoSEQ multiplex PCR. Found here are nearly 85,000 clones, about 85% of them singletons; the top ten hold roughly 4.8%. The sequences come from PBMCs, collected after 12 months of ibrutinib treatment. These receptors were collected from a human donor with chronic lymphocytic leukemia. The CDR3 runs from the conserved cysteine through the conserved F or W. The D gene is left open where the match is weak. Size is stated for part of the rows, as once, few or many counts, or as a class when the clone is expanded.

cdr3_length	j_call	v_call	clone_size	d_call	cdr3_aa	cdr3_nt
13	TRBJ2-7	TRBV11-3	.	.	CASSLGVNYEQYF	TGTGCCAGCAGCTTAGGAGTCAACTACGAGCAGTACTTC
13	TRBJ2-1	TRBV5-1	.	.	CASSLAGTGEQFF	TGCGCCAGCAGCTTGGCCGGCACGGGGGAGCAGTTCTTC
14	TRBJ2-7	TRBV28	.	.	CASSLAGGAYEQYF	TGTGCCAGCAGTTTAGCAGGGGGGGCCTACGAGCAGTACTTC
16	TRBJ1-1	TRBV15	.	TRBD1	CATSRGPTGGGTEAFF	TGTGCCACCAGCAGAGGTCCGACAGGGGGCGGCACTGAAGCTTTCTTT
14	TRBJ2-1	TRBV19	.	.	CASSPSGSYNEQFF	TGTGCCAGTAGTCCCTCCGGGTCCTACAATGAGCAGTTCTTC
11	TRBJ1-2	TRBV4-3	.	.	CASSHGLGYTF	TGCGCCAGCAGCCACGGCCTCGGCTACACCTTC
15	TRBJ2-3	TRBV9	.	.	CASSAGGTPLDTQYF	TGTGCCAGCAGCGCAGGGGGGACTCCCCTGGATACGCAGTATTTT
12	TRBJ1-1	TRBV7-9	.	.	CASSLTRAEAFF	TGTGCCAGCAGCCTAACCAGGGCTGAAGCTTTCTTT
13	TRBJ1-4	TRBV30	.	.	CAGQHTDGEKLFF	TGTGCCGGACAACACACCGACGGGGAAAAACTGTTTTTT
16	TRBJ1-5	TRBV2	once	.	CASSGRTLGSNQPQHF	TGTGCCAGCAGCGGACGGACCTTGGGTAGCAATCAGCCCCAGCATTTT
17	TRBJ1-1	TRBV18	.	.	CASSLNIETETNTEAFF	TGTGCCAGCTCACTCAACATAGAAACAGAAACGAACACTGAAGCTTTCTTT
15	TRBJ2-3	TRBV5-1	.	.	CASSRQHMGTDTQYF	TGCGCCAGCAGCAGACAGCATATGGGCACAGATACGCAGTATTTT
17	TRBJ2-2	TRBV4-1	few	TRBD2	CASGLAGNPRDTGELFF	TGCGCCAGCGGGCTAGCGGGCAACCCAAGGGACACCGGGGAGCTGTTTTTT
14	TRBJ1-2	TRBV6-5	.	.	CASSYSPFDYGYTF	TGTGCCAGCAGTTACTCCCCTTTTGACTATGGCTACACCTTC
13	TRBJ1-2	TRBV2	.	.	CASRTANNYGYTF	TGTGCCAGCCGGACAGCCAATAACTATGGCTACACCTTC
16	TRBJ2-3	TRBV7-2	.	.	CASSLGKGGRTDTQYF	TGTGCCAGCAGCTTAGGGAAGGGAGGCCGCACAGATACGCAGTATTTT
16	TRBJ1-1	TRBV19	.	.	CASRPRTAVMNTEAFF	TGTGCCAGTAGGCCGAGGACTGCGGTCATGAACACTGAAGCTTTCTTT
15	TRBJ2-3	TRBV29-1	.	.	CSTRVGQLYTDTQYF	TGCAGCACACGGGTAGGACAGCTATACACAGATACGCAGTATTTT
14	TRBJ2-1	TRBV5-5	.	.	CASSFSGGSREQFF	TGTGCCAGCAGCTTCAGTGGGGGGAGTCGTGAGCAGTTCTTC